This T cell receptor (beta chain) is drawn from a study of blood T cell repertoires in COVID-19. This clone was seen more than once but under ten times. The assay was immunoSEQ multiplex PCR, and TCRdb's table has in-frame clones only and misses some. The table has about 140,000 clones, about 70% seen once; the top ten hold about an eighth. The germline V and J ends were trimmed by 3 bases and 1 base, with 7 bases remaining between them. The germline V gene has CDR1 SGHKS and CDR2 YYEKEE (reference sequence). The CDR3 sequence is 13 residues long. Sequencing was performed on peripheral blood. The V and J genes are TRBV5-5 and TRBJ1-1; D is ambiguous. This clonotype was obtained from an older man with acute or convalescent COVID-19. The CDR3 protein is CASSSAGNTEAFF. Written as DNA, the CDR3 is TGTGCCAGCAGCTCCGCCGGGAACACTGAAGCTTTCTTT. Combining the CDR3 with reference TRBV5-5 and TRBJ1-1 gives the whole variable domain DAGVTQSPTHLIKTRGQQVTLRCSPISGHKSVSWYQQVLGQGPQFIFQYYEKEERGRGNFPDRFSARQFPNYSSELNVNALLLGDSALYLCASSSAGNTEAFFGQGTRLTVV.